This is a list of T cell receptor beta chains from one sample in a study of STAT5B mutations in CD4+ large granular lymphocyte leukemia. Clones were sequenced by immunoSEQ multiplex PCR, and TCRdb holds only the in-frame ones, with some missing. Here the sample spans approximately 33,000 clones, roughly 71% being singletons. The sample comprised CD4+ T cells from blood buffy coats. The receptors come from a human donor in good health. The CDR3 runs from the conserved cysteine through the conserved F or W. The order of the fields is clone size, D gene, V gene, J gene, CDR3 protein, CDR3 DNA. A D gene is named only where the DNA matches it firmly. Size is omitted from some rows. Given values are once, few, many or a class for expanded clones.

clone size: NA
D gene: NA
V gene: TRBV19
J gene: TRBJ2-6
CDR3 protein: CASNPIGAGANVLTF
CDR3 DNA: TGTGCCAGTAACCCCATTGGGGCTGGGGCCAACGTCCTGACTTTC

clone size: NA
D gene: NA
V gene: TRBV5-8
J gene: TRBJ2-3
CDR3 protein: CASSLGAAGLTDTQYF
CDR3 DNA: TGTGCCAGCAGCTTGGGCGCGGCAGGGCTAACAGATACGCAGTATTTT

clone size: NA
D gene: NA
V gene: TRBV6-5
J gene: TRBJ2-7
CDR3 protein: CASSAPVGEQYF
CDR3 DNA: TGTGCCAGCAGTGCCCCGGTCGGCGAGCAGTACTTC

clone size: NA
D gene: TRBD1
V gene: TRBV29-1
J gene: TRBJ2-7
CDR3 protein: CSVVGTGSWEQYF
CDR3 DNA: TGCAGCGTTGTGGGGACAGGTTCGTGGGAGCAGTACTTC

clone size: NA
D gene: NA
V gene: TRBV5-4
J gene: TRBJ2-2
CDR3 protein: CASSLARWDTGELFF
CDR3 DNA: TGTGCCAGCAGCTTGGCCAGATGGGACACCGGGGAGCTGTTTTTT

clone size: few
D gene: NA
V gene: TRBV7-3
J gene: TRBJ2-1
CDR3 protein: CASSYTGYDEQFF
CDR3 DNA: TGTGCCAGCAGCTACACAGGGTACGATGAGCAGTTCTTC

clone size: NA
D gene: NA
V gene: TRBV30
J gene: TRBJ2-1
CDR3 protein: CAWSVNYNEQFF
CDR3 DNA: TGTGCCTGGAGTGTAAACTACAATGAGCAGTTCTTC

clone size: NA
D gene: NA
V gene: TRBV6-1
J gene: TRBJ2-7
CDR3 protein: CASSEARHSMGEQYF
CDR3 DNA: TGTGCCAGCAGTGAAGCTCGCCACTCCATGGGGGAGCAGTACTTC

clone size: NA
D gene: TRBD1
V gene: TRBV5-1
J gene: TRBJ2-7
CDR3 protein: CASSLDRAKQYF
CDR3 DNA: TGCGCCAGCAGCTTAGACAGGGCGAAGCAGTACTTC

clone size: once
D gene: NA
V gene: TRBV28
J gene: TRBJ2-1
CDR3 protein: CASSPDFDNEQFF
CDR3 DNA: TGTGCCAGCAGTCCTGACTTTGACAATGAGCAGTTCTTC

clone size: NA
D gene: TRBD2
V gene: TRBV7-2
J gene: TRBJ2-5
CDR3 protein: CASSLSHSGAAETQYF
CDR3 DNA: TGTGCCAGCAGCTTAAGTCACAGCGGGGCCGCGGAGACCCAGTACTTC

clone size: NA
D gene: NA
V gene: TRBV29-1
J gene: TRBJ2-5
CDR3 protein: CSARGSMGETQYF
CDR3 DNA: TGCAGCGCCCGTGGGTCCATGGGGGAGACCCAGTACTTC

clone size: NA
D gene: TRBD1
V gene: TRBV5-1
J gene: TRBJ2-2
CDR3 protein: CASKGTGSTGELFF
CDR3 DNA: TGCGCCAGCAAGGGGACAGGGAGCACCGGGGAGCTGTTTTTT

clone size: NA
D gene: TRBD1
V gene: TRBV27
J gene: TRBJ2-5
CDR3 protein: CASSLIPGGETQYF
CDR3 DNA: TGTGCCAGCAGTTTAATCCCAGGGGGAGAGACCCAGTACTTC

clone size: NA
D gene: NA
V gene: TRBV6-5
J gene: TRBJ1-6
CDR3 protein: CASSFQKDNSPLHF
CDR3 DNA: TGTGCCAGCAGTTTCCAGAAAGATAATTCACCCCTCCACTTT

clone size: NA
D gene: NA
V gene: TRBV6-1
J gene: TRBJ2-3
CDR3 protein: CASGIGGAGTQYF
CDR3 DNA: TGTGCCAGCGGGATTGGGGGGGCCGGTACGCAGTATTTT

clone size: NA
D gene: NA
V gene: TRBV7-2
J gene: TRBJ1-2
CDR3 protein: CASSVEAWGYTF
CDR3 DNA: TGTGCCAGCAGCGTTGAGGCGTGGGGCTACACCTTC

clone size: NA
D gene: NA
V gene: TRBV2
J gene: TRBJ2-3
CDR3 protein: CASLRPVDTQYF
CDR3 DNA: TGTGCCAGCTTGAGGCCGGTAGATACGCAGTATTTT

clone size: few
D gene: NA
V gene: TRBV6-5
J gene: TRBJ1-5
CDR3 protein: CASSSGDYNQPQHF
CDR3 DNA: TGTGCCAGCAGTAGCGGCGACTACAATCAGCCCCAGCATTTT

clone size: NA
D gene: TRBD1
V gene: TRBV5-1
J gene: TRBJ2-1
CDR3 protein: CASSGTGSLNEQFF
CDR3 DNA: TGCGCCAGCAGCGGGACAGGGTCGCTCAATGAGCAGTTCTTC

clone size: NA
D gene: TRBD1
V gene: TRBV25-1
J gene: TRBJ1-4
CDR3 protein: CASIDRGSKKLFF
CDR3 DNA: TGTGCCAGCATCGACAGGGGAAGTAAAAAACTGTTTTTT

clone size: NA
D gene: NA
V gene: TRBV5-4
J gene: TRBJ2-5
CDR3 protein: CASSSGGSVWRTETQYF
CDR3 DNA: TGTGCCAGCAGCTCTGGAGGGTCTGTTTGGAGAACAGAGACCCAGTACTTC

clone size: NA
D gene: TRBD2
V gene: TRBV19
J gene: TRBJ2-7
CDR3 protein: CASSTAGGMGSYEQYF
CDR3 DNA: TGTGCCAGTAGTACTGCCGGGGGGATGGGCTCCTACGAGCAGTACTTC

clone size: NA
D gene: TRBD1
V gene: TRBV6-5
J gene: TRBJ1-5
CDR3 protein: CATMGQGGNQPQHF
CDR3 DNA: TGTGCCACCATGGGACAGGGAGGCAATCAGCCCCAGCATTTT

clone size: NA
D gene: NA
V gene: TRBV6-6
J gene: TRBJ2-2
CDR3 protein: CASSYALTGPGELFF
CDR3 DNA: TGTGCCAGCAGTTACGCCCTGACGGGGCCCGGGGAGCTGTTTTTT